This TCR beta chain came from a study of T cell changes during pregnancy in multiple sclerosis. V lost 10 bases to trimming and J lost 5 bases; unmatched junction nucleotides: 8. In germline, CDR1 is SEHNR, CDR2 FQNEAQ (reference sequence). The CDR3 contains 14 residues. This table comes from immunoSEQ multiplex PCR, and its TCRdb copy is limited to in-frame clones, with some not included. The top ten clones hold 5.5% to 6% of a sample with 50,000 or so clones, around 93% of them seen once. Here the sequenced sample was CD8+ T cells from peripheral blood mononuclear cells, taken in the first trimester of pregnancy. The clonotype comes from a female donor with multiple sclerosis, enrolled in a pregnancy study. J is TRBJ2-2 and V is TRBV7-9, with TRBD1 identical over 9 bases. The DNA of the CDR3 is TGTGCCATCAATAACAGGGGGCGGACCGGGGAGCTGTTTTTT. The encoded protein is CAINNRGRTGELFF.